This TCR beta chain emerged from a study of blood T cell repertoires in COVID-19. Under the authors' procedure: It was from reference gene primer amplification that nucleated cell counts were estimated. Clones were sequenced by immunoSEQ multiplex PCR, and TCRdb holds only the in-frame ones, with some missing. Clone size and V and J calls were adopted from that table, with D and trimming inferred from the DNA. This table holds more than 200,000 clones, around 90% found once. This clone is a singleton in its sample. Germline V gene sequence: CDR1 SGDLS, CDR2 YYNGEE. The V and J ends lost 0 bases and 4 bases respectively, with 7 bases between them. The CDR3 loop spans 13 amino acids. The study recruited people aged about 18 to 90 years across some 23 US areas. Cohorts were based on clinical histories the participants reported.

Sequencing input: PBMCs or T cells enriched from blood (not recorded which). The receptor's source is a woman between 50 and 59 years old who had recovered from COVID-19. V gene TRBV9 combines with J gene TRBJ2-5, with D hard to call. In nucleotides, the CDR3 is TGTGCCAGCAGCGTAGGTACGAGAGAGACCCAGTACTTC. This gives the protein CASSVGTRETQYF.